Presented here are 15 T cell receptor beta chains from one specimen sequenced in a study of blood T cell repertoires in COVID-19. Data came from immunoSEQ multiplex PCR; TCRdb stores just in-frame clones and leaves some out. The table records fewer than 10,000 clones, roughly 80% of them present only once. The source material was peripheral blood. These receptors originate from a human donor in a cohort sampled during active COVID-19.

Here the CDR3 reads CASGSPGQEYEQYF. DNA for the CDR3: TGTGCCAGCGGCAGTCCGGGACAGGAGTACGAGCAGTACTTC. The chain recombines TRBV5-6 with TRBJ2-7; 8 nucleotides align to TRBD1. There are 14 residues in the CDR3. Looked up from germline, CDR1 is SGHDT and CDR2 is YYEEEE. J was trimmed by 4 bases and V by 7 bases; bases with no gene match: 10.

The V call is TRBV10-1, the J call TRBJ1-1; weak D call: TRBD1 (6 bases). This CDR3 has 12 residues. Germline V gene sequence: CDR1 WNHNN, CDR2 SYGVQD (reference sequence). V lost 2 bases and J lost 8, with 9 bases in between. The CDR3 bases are TGCGCCAGCAGTGAGGCAGGGGAAGAAGCTTTCTTT. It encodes CASSEAGEEAFF.

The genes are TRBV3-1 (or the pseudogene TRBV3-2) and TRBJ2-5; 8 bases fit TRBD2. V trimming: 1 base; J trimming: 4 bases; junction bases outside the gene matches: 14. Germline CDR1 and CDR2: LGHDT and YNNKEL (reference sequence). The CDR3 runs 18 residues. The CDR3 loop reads CASSQGGRAGALRETQYF. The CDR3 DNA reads TGTGCCAGCAGCCAAGGGGGGAGAGCGGGGGCCCTAAGAGAGACCCAGTACTTC.

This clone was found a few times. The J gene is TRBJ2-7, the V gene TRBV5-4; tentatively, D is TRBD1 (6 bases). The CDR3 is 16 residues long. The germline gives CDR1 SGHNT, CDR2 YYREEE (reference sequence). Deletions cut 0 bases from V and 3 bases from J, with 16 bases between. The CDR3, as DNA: TGTGCCAGCAGCTTGGCTACAGGGCTAAAGAACTACGAGCAGTACTTC. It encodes CASSLATGLKNYEQYF. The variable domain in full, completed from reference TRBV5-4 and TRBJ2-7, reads ETGVTQSPTHLIKTRGQQVTLRCSSQSGHNTVSWYQQALGQGPQFIFQYYREEENGRGNFPPRFSGLQFPNYSSELNVNALELDDSALYLCASSLATGLKNYEQYFGPGTRLTVT.

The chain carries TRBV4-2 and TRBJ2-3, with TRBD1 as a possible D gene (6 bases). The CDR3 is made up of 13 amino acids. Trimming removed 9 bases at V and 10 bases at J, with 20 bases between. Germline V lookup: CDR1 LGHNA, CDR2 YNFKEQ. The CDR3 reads CASNMDRAVPQYF. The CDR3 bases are TGTGCCAGTAACATGGACAGAGCGGTACCGCAGTATTTT.

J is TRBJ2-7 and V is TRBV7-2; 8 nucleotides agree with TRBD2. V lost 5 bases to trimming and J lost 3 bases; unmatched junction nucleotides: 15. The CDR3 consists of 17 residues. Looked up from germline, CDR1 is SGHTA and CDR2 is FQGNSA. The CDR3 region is CASSPRGGAGAYYEQYF. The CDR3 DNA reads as TGTGCCAGCAGCCCCCGGGGGGGGGCGGGGGCCTACTACGAGCAGTACTTC.

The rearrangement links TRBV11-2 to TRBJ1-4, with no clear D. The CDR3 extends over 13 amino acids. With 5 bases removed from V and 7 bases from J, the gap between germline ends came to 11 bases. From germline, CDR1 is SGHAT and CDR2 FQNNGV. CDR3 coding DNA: TGTGCCAGCAGCGTCGGGAATGCTGAAAAACTGTTTTTT. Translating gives CASSVGNAEKLFF.

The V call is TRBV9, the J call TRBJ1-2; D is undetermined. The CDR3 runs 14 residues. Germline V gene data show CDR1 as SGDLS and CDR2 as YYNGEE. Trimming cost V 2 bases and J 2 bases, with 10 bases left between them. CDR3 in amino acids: CASSVQALNYGYTF. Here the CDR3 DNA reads TGTGCCAGCAGCGTGCAGGCACTGAACTATGGCTACACCTTC.

The CDR3 DNA is TGTGCCAGCAACAGCAAGGGTTGGGAGTACGAGCAGTACGTC. This encodes CASNSKGWEYEQYV. The V gene is TRBV6-6, the J gene TRBJ2-7; a possible D gene is TRBD2 (5 bases). The CDR3 is 14 amino acids. The V end lost 7 bases, the J end lost 4 bases, and 17 bases lay between the germline ends. The V gene's germline CDR1 is MNHNY and CDR2 SVGAGI (reference sequence).

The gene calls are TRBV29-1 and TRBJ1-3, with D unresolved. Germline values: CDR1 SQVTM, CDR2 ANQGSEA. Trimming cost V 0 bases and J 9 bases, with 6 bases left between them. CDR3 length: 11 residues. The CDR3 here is CSVEEPGTIYF. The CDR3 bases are TGCAGCGTTGAAGAGCCGGGCACCATATATTTT.

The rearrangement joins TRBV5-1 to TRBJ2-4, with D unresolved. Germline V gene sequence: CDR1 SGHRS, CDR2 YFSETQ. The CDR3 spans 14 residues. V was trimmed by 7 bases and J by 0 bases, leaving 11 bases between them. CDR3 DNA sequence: TGCGCCAGCGCTGACAACCTAGCCAAAAACATTCAGTACTTC. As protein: CASADNLAKNIQYF. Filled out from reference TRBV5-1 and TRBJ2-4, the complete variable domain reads KAGVTQTPRYLIKTRGQQVTLSCSPISGHRSVSWYQQTPGQGLQFLFEYFSETQRNKGNFPGRFSGRQFSNSRSEMNVSTLELGDSALYLCASADNLAKNIQYFGAGTRLSVL.

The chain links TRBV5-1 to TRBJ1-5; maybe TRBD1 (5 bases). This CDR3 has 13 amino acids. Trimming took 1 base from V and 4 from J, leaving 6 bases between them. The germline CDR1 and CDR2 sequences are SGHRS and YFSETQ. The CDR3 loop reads CASSLWTNQPQHF. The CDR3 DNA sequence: TGCGCCAGCAGCTTGTGGACAAATCAGCCCCAGCATTTT. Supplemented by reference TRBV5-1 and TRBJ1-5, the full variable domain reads KAGVTQTPRYLIKTRGQQVTLSCSPISGHRSVSWYQQTPGQGLQFLFEYFSETQRNKGNFPGRFSGRQFSNSRSEMNVSTLELGDSALYLCASSLWTNQPQHFGDGTRLSIL.

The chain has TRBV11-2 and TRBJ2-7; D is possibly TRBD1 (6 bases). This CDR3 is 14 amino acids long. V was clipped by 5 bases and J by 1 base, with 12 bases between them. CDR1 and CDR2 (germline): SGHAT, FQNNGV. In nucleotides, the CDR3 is TGTGCCAGCAGCCTTACGACAGGATCCTACGAGCAGTACTTC. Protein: CASSLTTGSYEQYF.

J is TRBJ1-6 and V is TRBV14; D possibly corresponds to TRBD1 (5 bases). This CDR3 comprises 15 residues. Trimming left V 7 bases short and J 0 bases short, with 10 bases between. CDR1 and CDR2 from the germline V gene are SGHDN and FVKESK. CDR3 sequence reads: CASTYDSSYNSPLHF. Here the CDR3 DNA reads TGTGCCAGCACCTACGACAGCTCCTATAATTCACCCCTCCACTTT.

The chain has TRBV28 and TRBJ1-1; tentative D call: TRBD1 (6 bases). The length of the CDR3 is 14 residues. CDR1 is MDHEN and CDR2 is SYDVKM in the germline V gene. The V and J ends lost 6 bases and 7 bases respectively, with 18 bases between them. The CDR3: CASRPGGHRGEAFF. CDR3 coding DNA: TGTGCCAGCAGACCGGGGGGGCACCGGGGTGAAGCTTTCTTT.